This T cell receptor (beta chain) was captured by sequencing in a study of cytomegalovirus exposure and HLA in healthy donors (dated by TCRdb to 2016 to 2017). Notes on the research overall: An earlier analysis of about 560 of the donors reported 250 to 350 Gb of sequence data and 95 million to 120 million unique TCR beta sequences obtained from about 170 million T cells. Approximately 300 gigabases of sequencing data and around 88 million unique TCR sequences made up an early release that covered 500 to 650 HLA-typed donors. Of the 300 to 500 genotyped donors, roughly 76% were placed in the genetic ancestry cluster associated with self-reported Caucasian donors. The aim of the study was to test whether cataloging public T cell receptors could identify signatures of past pathogen exposure. The study used immunosequencing to profile the T cell repertoires of 670 or so subjects and linked those repertoires to cytomegalovirus serostatus. Along with the approximately 670-subject first cohort, a separate validation cohort of 120 different subjects was used. To predict cytomegalovirus infection status, the study brought together high-throughput TCR immunosequencing, statistical association of individual TCRs with disease status, and machine learning. In a later analysis, previously published TCR beta repertoires from 550 to 750 donors were re-analyzed and high-resolution HLA genotyping was added so that TCR occurrence patterns could be studied. In the later analysis, no new phenotypic data were used to find candidate immune exposures; instead, reliance was placed on TCR beta sequences and their occurrence across donors. An earlier analysis of 587 of the donors used high-throughput TCR beta sequencing to judge whether each TCR beta V gene segment behaved as functional or pseudogenic. Donor age, sex, ethnicity and CMV serostatus were compiled together with the repertoire data. Genome-wide SNP genotypes for about 55% of the roughly 670 donors were used in a later genetic analysis, which treated that subset as a discovery cohort. All discovery cohort repertoires had been generated using a single sequencing platform. HLA typing included class I and class II loci at four-digit resolution. Typing coverage differed by locus: A, B, C, DRB1 and DQB1 were typed in roughly 629-630 donors, DQA1 in about 560, DPA1 in 600 to 610, and DPB1 in around 440. Because of strong linkage in the cohort, 5 or 6 DR-DQ haplotypes were treated as single units for association and clustering. On average, roughly 240,000 unique TCR beta nucleotide sequences were sequenced per donor among 398 genotyped donors of the cohort, with 15% to 20% of those sequences being non-productive. Beyond this particular receptor, the publication reports: In a later analysis, most CMV-associated TCR beta chains were found to appear HLA-restricted, with HLA associations seemingly driven largely by CMV exposure. Several of the top co-occurrence clusters appeared to be linked to parvovirus B19, influenza, CMV and Epstein-Barr virus, according to a later analysis. A later analysis associated about 17,000 TCR beta sequences with specific HLA alleles at a false discovery rate of 0.05. An earlier analysis of 587 of the donors showed that most TCR beta V segments appeared in productive rearrangements either about 87% or about 30% of the time, which broadly matched IMGT annotations. The authors suggested that the approach could potentially be extended to other disease states and immunological phenotypes. Because HLA typing was missing for some donors at each locus, association tests included only the typed subset. The classifier was reported to diagnose cytomegalovirus status with high specificity and sensitivity in both the original cohort and the validation cohort. Some IMGT-functional V segments, including TRBV6-2 and TRBV6-3, could not be told apart with the 87-base-pair reads, so those segments were excluded. A cluster of highly shared sequence variants was judged likely to represent a technical artifact of the sequencing pipeline. In vitro tests confirmed that a few of the cytomegalovirus-associated TCR beta chains recognize cytomegalovirus antigens. In the study, approximately 160 TCR beta chains were listed as associated with cytomegalovirus. A later genetic analysis reported fewer N-insertions in productive TCRs among donors in an Asian-associated ancestry cluster than the roughly 670-donor mean. While some public TCRs were present in many individuals, most TCR sequences turned up only very rarely across donors. A later analysis found that TCR association rates varied across HLA loci, with DRB1 alleles showing the most associated TCRs and HLA-C alleles the fewest. An association between a missense DCLRE1C variant and V-gene and J-gene trimming of TCR beta chains was found in a later genetic analysis and replicated in an independent cohort. Roughly uniform sequencing depth across donors was assumed in presence/absence analyses, although this assumption may not hold. In this cohort, only TCR beta chains were sequenced, and detectable features were limited by the absence of alpha or paired-chain data. CMV serostatus was the only immune exposure information available for the cohort. A further reported finding was that TCR beta sequences accurately predicted the HLA-A and HLA-B alleles for most subjects in the first cohort. In a later analysis, HLA-associated TCR beta chains were found to be more clonally expanded and to have lower generation probabilities than equally common non-associated chains. Correlated functional status among segregating V segments might be attributable to linkage disequilibrium, but an unknown experimental factor could not be ruled out. When HLA alleles, especially DR and DQ, strongly co-occurred, attributing TCR associations to individual alleles was difficult. Seventeen rarely observed V segments, including chromosome 9 orphons, were excluded from the earlier analysis of a few hundred of the donors because counts were too low.

In total, around 600 healthy bone marrow donors made up the cohort. Cohort members were all nominally healthy when sampled, although unrecorded immune exposures were likely present. The donor tested CMV seronegative, placing the donor among the 350 or so seronegative members of the cohort. Each donor provided a peripheral blood sample, and peripheral blood mononuclear cells were used for TCR beta sequencing. The Qiagen DNeasy Blood Extraction Kit was used to extract genomic DNA from the blood cell samples. For this chain, trimming is 0 bases at the V end and 4 bases at the J end, and the number of junction bases without a gene match is 5. From the cysteine through the phenylalanine, the CDR3 covers 15 amino acids. Solely the CDR3 DNA is kept, with 45 bases framed from the first base. CDR1 and CDR2, looked up from the germline V gene, are MGHRA and YSYEKL. The library was generated by the immunoSEQ multiplex PCR assay. A mixture of 60 forward primers for TCR Vbeta segments and 13 reverse primers for TCR Jbeta segments was used in the multiplex PCR. The CDR3 region of rearranged TCR beta genes was amplified from genomic DNA with a multiplex PCR assay. The amplified TCR beta libraries were sequenced on the Illumina HiSeq System as 87-base-pair reads. The paper's data handling went like this. Across the roughly 700 repertoires, a later analysis counted 75 million to 90 million unique TCR beta chains, approximately 12 million of which were shared by at least two donors. Raw reads were error-corrected and collapsed into unique sequences by a nearest-neighbor algorithm in which closely related sequences were merged to remove PCR and sequencing errors. CDR3 sequences were aligned to IMGT reference sequences to assign V, D and J gene segments. Each retained sequence needed at least a six-nucleotide match to both a V gene segment and a J gene segment. A rearrangement counted as productive if the CDR3 had no stop codons and remained in frame with V and J, and every other rearrangement counted as non-productive. Following IMGT convention, CDR3 was defined as the stretch from the second conserved V-encoded cysteine up to the conserved J-encoded phenylalanine. Sequences without an unambiguous match to a single V gene segment were excluded from the earlier analysis of approximately 560 of the donors. An earlier analysis of fewer than 750 of the donors classified V segments as functional when productive rearrangements were above 56.7% and as segregating when the standard deviation between donors was above 5%. A statistical classification framework was developed to diagnose cytomegalovirus status using the catalog of TCR beta chain sequences. In a later analysis, V and J genes were assigned by comparing TCR nucleotide sequences against IMGT/GENE-DB human TR gene sequences. Using the TCRdist pipeline, a later analysis assigned CDR3 sequences along with most-parsimonious VDJ recombination scenarios. In a later analysis, each TCR beta chain was defined by its CDR3 amino acid sequence together with its V-gene family, and reads without a unique V-gene family were excluded. As a way to deal with suspected cross-contamination and a sequencing artifact, a later analysis dropped more than 500 nucleotide sequences that were highly shared and had low generation probability. A later analysis calculated a clonal expansion index for each public chain from normalized within-repertoire ranks of inferred template counts. A later analysis computed generation probabilities with a VDJ recombination model fitted to out-of-frame rearrangements, and checked the results against IGoR. Hypergeometric tests were used in a later analysis to score TCR-TCR, TCR-HLA and TCR-CMV co-occurrence, with a repertoire-size bias correction applied to the TCR pairs. To estimate false discovery rates, a later analysis permuted the HLA or CMV assignments 20 times. In a later analysis, co-occurring TCRs were grouped using DBSCAN, with TCRdist sequence similarity added in when clustering inside HLA-allele-positive subsets. Co-occurrence clustering excluded repertoires with fewer than 30,000 or more than 120,000 public chains, plus five with anomalous nucleotide sharing. In its TCRdb copy, this immuneACCESS table keeps in-frame sequences only and misses some clones. Where compared with another copy, unresolved V genes explain less than half of these, and the others have no known cause. D and trimming come from the DNA, and the V and J calls and clone size come from that table. In all, the sample holds some 56,000 clones, and 75% to 85% of those were seen once. Clones ranked in the top ten supply 3.5% to 4% of the sample.

This clone is a singleton in its sample. This receptor's antigen is unknown. No much larger clone is present one base from it, and per-base qualities are unavailable. The sequence was obtained from a woman between 40 and 50 years old in good health and CMV-seronegative. The chain was built from TRBV4-1 and TRBJ1-2; TRBD1 lines up with 7 middle nucleotides. The sequencing sample was made of PBMCs. The bases are TGCGCCAGCAGCCAAGACGTGACAGGGACCTATGGCTACACCTTC. This codes for CASSQDVTGTYGYTF.